This T cell receptor beta chain was sequenced during a study of blood T cell repertoires in COVID-19. Germline V lookup: CDR1 MDHEN, CDR2 SYDVKM. The CDR3 covers 16 residues. V was pared by 8 bases and J by 5 bases, with 17 bases of the junction left unmatched. Sequencing used immunoSEQ multiplex PCR; TCRdb keeps in-frame clones, though not all of them. The sample consists of 150,000 to 200,000 clones, about nine tenths of them appearing once. The chain has TRBV28 and TRBJ1-2; the match to TRBD1 covers 7 bases. The sample comprised peripheral blood. The source is a woman aged 60 to 75 who had recovered from COVID-19. CDR3 nucleotides: TGTGCCAGCTCCCCCGGGACCACAGGGGACCTATATGGCTACACCTTC. Translating gives CASSPGTTGDLYGYTF.